A single sample gave rise to the 20 T cell receptor beta chains below, sequenced in a study of T cell responses to AZD1222 COVID-19 vaccine. TCRdb's table, derived via immunoSEQ multiplex PCR, lists solely in-frame clones and lacks some. The profile shows 200,000 to 250,000 clones, about 92% of them singletons. The source was peripheral blood, collected on day 0 of MenACWY control vaccination. Source of these receptors: an adult in good health.

The chain employs TRBV19 and TRBJ1-5; the D is unclear. CDR1 is LNHDA and CDR2 is SQIVND in the germline V gene (reference sequence). This CDR3 is built from 16 residues. V dropped 2 bases and J dropped 2 bases, with 13 bases sitting between them. The CDR3 DNA sequence: TGTGCCAGTAGTATATACCCCATCGGGCGCAATCAGCCCCAGCATTTT. It translates to CASSIYPIGRNQPQHF.

This chain links TRBV29-1 with TRBJ2-7; D possibly corresponds to TRBD2 (6 bases). CDR3 size: 12 residues. V gave up 7 bases and J gave up 7 bases, with 17 bases separating them. CDR1 and CDR2 (germline): SQVTM, ANQGSEA. CDR3 sequence (DNA): TGCAGCGCGGGGGAGTTAGCAGGAGAGCAGTACTTC. It encodes CSAGELAGEQYF.

The chain employs TRBV30 and TRBJ1-2; 11 bases are a match to TRBD1. Germline CDR1 and CDR2: GTSNPN and SVGIG (reference sequence). J lost 8 bases, V lost 8 bases, and 13 bases had no gene match. This CDR3 has 14 residues. The CDR3 protein is CAIFGQGAGGGYTF. CDR3 nucleotide sequence: TGTGCCATATTTGGACAGGGGGCAGGTGGCGGCTACACCTTC. The variable domain in full, with the rest retrieved from reference TRBV30 and TRBJ1-2, is SQTIHQWPATLVQPVGSPLSLECTVEGTSNPNLYWYRQAAGRGLQLLFYSVGIGQISSEVPQNLSASRPQDRQFILSSKKLLLSDSGFYLCAIFGQGAGGGYTFGSGTRLTVV.

This sequence joins TRBV18 and TRBJ2-2, with D uncertain. This CDR3 is 13 amino acids long. CDR1 is KGHSH, CDR2 LQKENI, per germline. V shed 1 base and J shed 7 bases, with 7 bases lying between them. For the CDR3, the DNA is TGTGCCAGCTCACCACAGGGTCGCGGGGAGCTGTTTTTT. Amino acids: CASSPQGRGELFF.

The gene calls are TRBV6-5 and TRBJ1-2; D unclear. Germline V gene data show CDR1 as MNHEY and CDR2 as SVGAGI. V was clipped by 2 bases and J by 4 bases, with 17 bases between them. The CDR3 contains 16 residues. The CDR3 loop reads CASSYESLDGRYGYTF. DNA for the CDR3: TGTGCCAGCAGTTACGAATCCCTGGACGGGCGCTATGGCTACACCTTC.

The CDR3 protein is CASSLVPELNTGELFF. CDR3 bases: TGTGCCAGCAGCTTAGTTCCAGAACTGAACACCGGGGAGCTGTTTTTT. The rearrangement uses TRBV7-8 and TRBJ2-2; D is unclear. V lost 1 base, J lost 1 base, and 10 bases lay in between. This CDR3 region has 16 residues. Germline V lookup: CDR1 SGHVS, CDR2 FQNEAQ.

The chain links TRBV7-2 to TRBJ2-3; the match to TRBD2 covers 10 bases. There are 15 residues in the CDR3. V was clipped by 3 bases and J by 4 bases; unmatched bases: 4. Per germline, CDR1 SGHTA and CDR2 FQGNSA. The CDR3 DNA sequence: TGTGCCAGCAGCTTTAAAACTAGCGGGGCAGATACGCAGTATTTT. This encodes CASSFKTSGADTQYF. Together with reference TRBV7-2 and TRBJ2-3, the CDR3 gives the full variable domain: GAGVSQSPSNKVTEKGKDVELRCDPISGHTALYWYRQSLGQGLEFLIYFQGNSAPDKSGLPSDRFSAERTGGSVSTLTIQRTQQEDSAVYLCASSFKTSGADTQYFGPGTRLTVL.

The chain couples TRBV30 to TRBJ1-1; TRBD1 matches at 9 bases. Germline assignment: CDR1 GTSNPN and CDR2 SVGIG (reference sequence). V lost 2 bases, J lost 11 bases, and 15 bases stayed unmatched. The CDR3 is made up of 15 amino acids. The CDR3 DNA reads TGTGCCTGGAGTTTCTCCGGGACAGGGCCTAACAGGGCTTTCTTT. It translates to CAWSFSGTGPNRAFF.

The rearrangement links TRBV12-5 to TRBJ2-7, with a tentative D call TRBD2 (5 bases). CDR3 length equals 12 residues. Germline loops: CDR1 LGHNT, CDR2 FRNRAP. Trimming left V 2 bases short and J 7 bases short, with 9 bases between. The CDR3 nucleotides are TGTGCTAGTGGTTTGCCTACGGGGGAGCAGTACTTC. This gives the protein CASGLPTGEQYF.

The genes are TRBV30 and TRBJ1-1; the D is unclear. Per the germline V gene, CDR1 is GTSNPN and CDR2 is SVGIG (reference sequence). This CDR3 region has 13 residues. Trimming stripped 0 bases from V and 6 bases from J, with 11 bases between. The CDR3 DNA sequence: TGTGCCTGGAGTGTACAGACGAATGCTGAAGCTTTCTTT. Its protein product is CAWSVQTNAEAFF.

The V call is TRBV25-1, the J call TRBJ1-6; possibly TRBD1 for D (5 bases). Trimming took off 7 bases at V and 6 bases at J, with 13 bases between the two ends. The CDR3 totals 14 residues. CDR1 is MGHDK and CDR2 is SYGVNS in the germline V gene. For the CDR3, the DNA is TGTGCCAGCACACCGGGGGTATCTAATTCACCCCTCCACTTT. Its translation is CASTPGVSNSPLHF.

V and J are TRBV9 and TRBJ1-3, with a weak D call TRBD1 (5 bases). CDR1 is SGDLS and CDR2 is YYNGEE in the germline V gene. V was pared by 5 bases and J by 3 bases, with 9 bases between. The CDR3 totals 13 residues. The DNA for the CDR3 is TGTGCCAGCAGAGGGGCGTATGGAAACACCATATATTTT. Translated, it gives CASRGAYGNTIYF.

The V call is TRBV24-1, the J call TRBJ1-3; TRBD1 agrees at 9 bases. The CDR3 has 19 residues. J was trimmed by 4 bases and V by 1 base; bases with no gene match: 13. Germline V CDR1 and CDR2: KGHDR, SFDVKD. CDR3: CATSDFPGTGRFYGNTIYF. CDR3 DNA: TGTGCCACCAGTGATTTCCCCGGGACAGGGAGGTTCTACGGAAACACCATATATTTT.

The rearrangement joins TRBV6-4 to TRBJ1-6, with D perhaps matching TRBD1 (6 bases). CDR3 length: 15 amino acids. Trimming removed 10 bases at V and 6 bases at J, with 19 bases between. Germline V gene sequence: CDR1 MRHNA, CDR2 SNTAGT. The CDR3 sequence: CATSHDRSTNSPLHF. CDR3 in DNA: TGTGCCACCAGCCACGACAGGTCGACTAATTCACCCCTCCACTTT.

The rearrangement uses TRBV14 and TRBJ1-3, with a possible D match to TRBD1 (6 bases). Germline V gene data show CDR1 as SGHDN and CDR2 as FVKESK. Trimming shortened V by 4 bases and J by 0 bases, and 10 bases separated the two germline ends. CDR3 length: 15 residues. The CDR3 DNA reads as TGTGCCAGCAGCCTCAGACAGGACTCTGGAAACACCATATATTTT. Protein product: CASSLRQDSGNTIYF.

This chain joins TRBV14 and TRBJ1-1; D is ambiguous. Deletions cut 1 base from V and 9 bases from J, with 12 bases between. The CDR3 consists of 13 residues. Germline V gene lookup returns CDR1 SGHDN and CDR2 FVKESK. Written as DNA, the CDR3 is TGTGCCAGCAGCCAAGGGCTGCCGTACAAAGCTTTCTTT. Translation: CASSQGLPYKAFF. The entire variable domain, with the rest obtained from reference TRBV14 and TRBJ1-1, is as follows: EAGVTQFPSHSVIEKGQTVTLRCDPISGHDNLYWYRRVMGKEIKFLLHFVKESKQDESGMPNNRFLAERTGGTYSTLKVQPAELEDSGVYFCASSQGLPYKAFFGQGTRLTVV.

The chain recombines TRBV27 with TRBJ1-1, with 8 bases lining up with TRBD1. The CDR3 has 16 residues. Germline CDR1 and CDR2: MNHEY and SMNVEV (reference sequence). The V and J ends lost 3 bases and 1 base, in that order; junction bases with no gene match: 7. CDR3 nucleotides: TGTGCCAGCAGTTTTGTCCGGGGACAGGCGAACACTGAAGCTTTCTTT. Translating gives CASSFVRGQANTEAFF.

This chain joins TRBV6-5 and TRBJ1-6, with D perhaps TRBD1 (6 bases). Germline V gene data show CDR1 as MNHEY and CDR2 as SVGAGI. This CDR3 is built from 14 residues. V was clipped by 6 bases and J by 7 bases, with 13 bases between them. CDR3 DNA sequence: TGTGCCAGCAGGGGGGACATGCCAAATTCACCCCTCCACTTT. It is translated as CASRGDMPNSPLHF.

This chain connects TRBV7-9 to TRBJ1-2; 7 nucleotides match TRBD1. The germline CDR1 and CDR2 sequences are SEHNR and FQNEAQ (reference sequence). Trimming removed 6 bases from V and 4 bases from J; junction bases left unmatched: 11. The CDR3 runs to 15 residues. The CDR3 spells CASSPGQEGVYGYTF. DNA for the CDR3: TGTGCCAGCAGTCCTGGACAGGAAGGGGTCTATGGCTACACCTTC.

This clone showed up just once. J is TRBJ2-7 and V is TRBV5-4, with 12 nucleotides matching TRBD2. The germline CDR1 and CDR2 sequences are SGHNT and YYREEE (reference sequence). Trimming removed 0 bases from V and 8 bases from J; junction bases left unmatched: 3. This CDR3 has 14 residues. Here the CDR3 reads CASSLGLAGVQQYF. CDR3 coding DNA: TGTGCCAGCAGCTTGGGACTAGCGGGGGTGCAGCAGTACTTC.